This T cell receptor beta chain was sequenced for a study of patients and donors after allogeneic stem cell transplantation. TCRdb fed the RT-PCR reads into MiXCR, producing one record per CDR3 protein. The table records 84,000 or so distinct CDR3 sequences, around 49% of them present only once. Germline trimming cut 4 bases from V and 4 bases from J; bases unmatched to any gene: 7. The CDR3 is made up of 15 amino acids. This clonotype was observed a handful of times. This receptor was obtained from a human donor who was either an allogeneic HSCT recipient or a stem cell or donor lymphocyte infusion donor (not recorded which). It is not recorded whose cells these are; they may come from a transplant donor. The chain links TRBV12-3 or TRBV12-4 to TRBJ1-5; 7 bases match TRBD1. The sequencing input was blood, either unsorted or a sorted T cell fraction (not recorded which). The CDR3 DNA is TGTGCCAGCAGTTCTTACAGGGGTGGGAATCAGCCCCAGCATTTT. This gives the protein CASSSYRGGNQPQHF.